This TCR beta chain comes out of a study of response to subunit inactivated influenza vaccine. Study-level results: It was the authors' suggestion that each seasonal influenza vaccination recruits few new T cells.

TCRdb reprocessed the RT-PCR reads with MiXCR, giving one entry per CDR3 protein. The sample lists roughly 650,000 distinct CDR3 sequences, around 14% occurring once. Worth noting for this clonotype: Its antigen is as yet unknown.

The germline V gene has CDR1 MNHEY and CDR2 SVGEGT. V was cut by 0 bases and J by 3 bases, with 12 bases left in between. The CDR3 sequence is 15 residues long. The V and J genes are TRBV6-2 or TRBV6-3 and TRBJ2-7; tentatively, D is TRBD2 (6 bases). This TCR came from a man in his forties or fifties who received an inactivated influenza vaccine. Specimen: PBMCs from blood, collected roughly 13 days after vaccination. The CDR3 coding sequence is TGTGCCAGCAGTTACTCGGGGACTCAGTACTACGAGCAGTACTTC. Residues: CASSYSGTQYYEQYF.